The 32 T cell receptor beta chains below were found in one sample sequenced in a study of T cells after yellow fever vaccination. One entry per CDR3 protein results from TCRdb running MiXCR on the 5' RACE reads. The sample comprises hundreds of thousands of distinct CDR3 sequences, approximately 8% of which are singletons, and about 3% rests with the top ten. Sequencing was performed on CD4+ T cells sorted from PBMCs, taken 5 days after the yellow fever booster vaccination. The source is a man younger than 35 who received the YFV17D yellow fever vaccine.

This chain connects TRBV7-2 to TRBJ1-1; no clear D gene. V shed 3 bases and J shed 4 bases, with 3 bases lying between them. The CDR3 has 11 residues. Germline V gene lookup returns CDR1 SGHTA and CDR2 FQGNSA. CDR3 region: CASSFSTEAFF. DNA of the CDR3: TGTGCCAGCAGCTTTAGCACTGAAGCTTTCTTT.

This chain joins TRBV9 and TRBJ1-3; D remains ambiguous. The CDR3 contains 15 residues. Between the trimmed V and J ends, which lost 0 bases and 3 bases, there was a span of 10 bases. CDR1 SGDLS and CDR2 YYNGEE come from the germline V gene. CDR3 sequence: CASSVGEGGGNTIYF. Here the CDR3 DNA reads TGTGCCAGCAGCGTAGGGGAGGGAGGTGGAAACACCATATATTTT. Full variable domain (remainder filled in from reference TRBV9 and TRBJ1-3): DSGVTQTPKHLITATGQRVTLRCSPRSGDLSVYWYQQSLDQGLQFLIQYYNGEERAKGNILERFSAQQFPDLHSELNLSSLELGDSALYFCASSVGEGGGNTIYFGEGSWLTVV.

The chain uses TRBV7-8 and TRBJ1-1; weak D call: TRBD1 (6 bases). V was clipped by 10 bases and J by 5 bases, with 17 bases between them. The CDR3 totals 13 residues. Germline V lookup: CDR1 SGHVS, CDR2 FQNEAQ. The CDR3 DNA follows: TGTGCCACCGTTCCGGGGGCTGGTACTGAAGCTTTCTTT. Protein: CATVPGAGTEAFF.

The chain links TRBV5-1 to TRBJ2-1, with D unclear. CDR1 and CDR2 from the germline V gene are SGHRS and YFSETQ. Between the trimmed V and J ends, which lost 4 bases and 10 bases, there was a span of 12 bases. The CDR3 contains 12 residues. The CDR3 sequence: CASSPTLGEQFF. The CDR3 nucleotides are TGCGCCAGCAGCCCTACCCTGGGGGAGCAGTTCTTC.

In the case of this clonotype: This may come from a read error, since a much larger clone is one base off. The J gene is TRBJ2-1, the V gene TRBV4-2; no clear D gene. This CDR3 is 13 amino acids long. Germline CDR1 and CDR2: LGHNA and YNFKEQ. Trimming cost V 0 bases and J 6 bases, with 6 bases left between them. CDR3 coding DNA: TGTGCCAGCAGCCAAGAGACTTGCAATGAGCAGTTCTTC. Translation gives CASSQETCNEQFF.

In its sample, this clonotype was seen a few times. This chain connects TRBV6-5 to TRBJ1-4; 10 positions agree with TRBD1. Germline CDR1 MNHEY, CDR2 SVGAGI. J lost 7 bases, V lost 6 bases, and 11 bases had no gene match. This CDR3 is 16 amino acids long. CDR3: CASRGGTGDSGEKLFF. DNA for the CDR3: TGTGCCAGCAGGGGCGGGACAGGGGATTCTGGTGAAAAACTGTTTTTT.

This clonotype was seen a few times. The chain has TRBV18 and TRBJ1-1; possible D gene TRBD1, 5 bases. The germline CDR1 and CDR2 sequences are KGHSH and LQKENI. This CDR3 region has 15 residues. V gave up 2 bases and J gave up 1 base, with 11 bases separating them. The CDR3 DNA follows: TGTGCCAGCTCACCAAGATTTCAGGGGAACACTGAAGCTTTCTTT. Its translation: CASSPRFQGNTEAFF.

This clonotype was observed a handful of times. The chain combines TRBV18 with TRBJ1-4; the D is unclear. V was pared by 1 base and J by 4 bases, with 10 bases between. The CDR3 runs 15 residues. CDR1 and CDR2 (germline): KGHSH, LQKENI. This CDR3 is CASSPQPSFNEKLFF. The CDR3 bases are TGTGCCAGCTCACCACAACCGAGTTTTAATGAAAAACTGTTTTTT.

The V and J genes are TRBV9 and TRBJ2-6; 8 bases are a match to TRBD2. The CDR3 covers 18 residues. J gave up 2 bases and V 4 bases, and 11 bases lay outside the gene matches. The V gene's germline CDR1 is SGDLS and CDR2 YYNGEE. In DNA, the CDR3 is TGTGCCAGCAGCCTTATGGGAGCGGGGGAGGCTGGGGCCAACGTCCTGACTTTC. Its translation is CASSLMGAGEAGANVLTF. Filled out from reference TRBV9 and TRBJ2-6, the complete variable domain reads DSGVTQTPKHLITATGQRVTLRCSPRSGDLSVYWYQQSLDQGLQFLIQYYNGEERAKGNILERFSAQQFPDLHSELNLSSLELGDSALYFCASSLMGAGEAGANVLTFGAGSRLTVL.

Many counts were recorded for this clonotype. The V gene is TRBV10-3, the J gene TRBJ1-6; 7 bases match TRBD1. CDR1 and CDR2 (germline): ENHRY, SYGVKD. After removal of 8 bases from V and 7 bases from J, the junction contained 5 bases not matched to a gene. The CDR3 totals 13 residues. Here the CDR3 DNA reads TGTGCCATCTCCGGGACAGCAAATTCACCCCTCCACTTT. Translated, it gives CAISGTANSPLHF.

This chain joins TRBV28 and TRBJ2-1; D is tentatively TRBD1 or TRBD2 (6 bases each). CDR1 is MDHEN, CDR2 SYDVKM, per germline. V was trimmed by 6 bases and J by 4 bases, leaving 25 bases between them. The CDR3 runs 18 residues. The CDR3 loop reads CASSPADLGGIRYNEQFF. The CDR3 coding sequence is TGTGCCAGCAGCCCTGCGGATTTGGGGGGCATCCGTTACAATGAGCAGTTCTTC.

The chain joins TRBV7-9 to TRBJ2-1; 9 positions agree with TRBD2. Trimming removed 1 base from V and 13 bases from J; junction bases left unmatched: 5. Looked up from germline, CDR1 is SEHNR and CDR2 is FQNEAQ (reference sequence). This CDR3 has 13 amino acids. The CDR3 region is CASSLGGGGGQFF. The CDR3 bases are TGTGCCAGCAGCTTAGGAGGCGGGGGGGGACAGTTCTTC. The entire variable domain, with the rest obtained from reference TRBV7-9 and TRBJ2-1, is as follows: DTGVSQNPRHKITKRGQNVTFRCDPISEHNRLYWYRQTLGQGPEFLTYFQNEAQLEKSRLLSDRFSAERPKGSFSTLEIQRTEQGDSAMYLCASSLGGGGGQFFGPGTRLTVL.

V usage is TRBV10-1 and J usage is TRBJ2-2; 8 nucleotides line up with TRBD1. The V segment lost 4 bases and the J segment 5 bases; nucleotides outside the gene matches: 0. The CDR3 has 13 amino acids. The germline gives CDR1 WNHNN, CDR2 SYGVQD (reference sequence). CDR3 sequence: CASSGDRTGELFF. The CDR3 bases are TGCGCCAGCAGTGGGGACAGGACCGGGGAGCTGTTTTTT.

About this clonotype itself: The junction does not match germline at one end; this may be a read error. The V call is TRBV7-8, the J call TRBJ1-1; 8 bases map to TRBD1. The CDR3 loop spans 15 amino acids. Germline values: CDR1 SGHVS, CDR2 FQNEAQ. DNA of the CDR3: TGTGCCAGCAGCGCCTACAGGGGGAAGAACACTGTAGCTTTCTTT. This codes for CASSAYRGKNTVAFF. The full variable domain, rest sourced from reference TRBV7-8 and TRBJ1-1, is GAGVSQSPRYKVAKRGQDVALRCDPISGHVSLFWYQQALGQGPEFLTYFQNEAQLDKSGLPSDRFFAERPEGSVSTLKIQRTQQEDSAVYLCASSAYRGKNTVAFFGQGTRLTVV.

The chain couples TRBV7-2 to TRBJ2-3; TRBD1 aligns across 7 bases. CDR1 and CDR2 from the germline V gene are SGHTA and FQGNSA. The junction had 4 bases not matched to a gene; V was cut back by 2 bases and J by 5 bases. This CDR3 has 14 amino acids. CDR3 region: CASSLNRGLDTQYF. CDR3 nucleotide sequence: TGTGCCAGCAGCTTAAACAGGGGATTAGATACGCAGTATTTT.

This clonotype was observed at least ten times. The chain employs TRBV5-6 and TRBJ2-7; D is ambiguous. The CDR3 has 11 amino acids. With 2 bases removed from V and 6 bases from J, the gap between germline ends came to 6 bases. Germline CDR1 is SGHDT and CDR2 is YYEEEE. The CDR3 coding sequence is TGTGCCAGCAGCTTATACGGCGAGCAGTACTTC. It encodes CASSLYGEQYF.

The rearrangement joins TRBV27 to TRBJ2-3; possibly TRBD2 for D (5 bases). The CDR3 runs to 14 residues. Germline V CDR1 and CDR2: MNHEY, SMNVEV (reference sequence). Trimming cost V 3 bases and J 4 bases, with 11 bases left between them. The CDR3 DNA sequence: TGTGCCAGCAGTTTCGGGCTAGCATCAGATACGCAGTATTTT. Its protein product is CASSFGLASDTQYF.

The CDR3 spells CASSADRGHLYEQYF. The CDR3 bases are TGTGCCAGCAGCGCCGACAGGGGACACCTCTACGAGCAGTACTTC. The chain links TRBV7-2 to TRBJ2-7, with TRBD1 identical over 8 bases. CDR3 size: 15 residues. Trimming cost V 5 bases and J 3 bases; bases outside gene matches: 9. CDR1 and CDR2 (germline): SGHTA, FQGNSA. The full variable domain, in which reference TRBV7-2 and TRBJ2-7 provide the parts outside the CDR3, is GAGVSQSPSNKVTEKGKDVELRCDPISGHTALYWYRQSLGQGLEFLIYFQGNSAPDKSGLPSDRFSAERTGGSVSTLTIQRTQQEDSAVYLCASSADRGHLYEQYFGPGTRLTVT.

This sequence joins TRBV24-1 and TRBJ2-1; tentatively, D is TRBD2 (6 bases). CDR3 length equals 12 residues. The germline V and J ends were trimmed by 4 bases and 10 bases, with 10 bases remaining between them. Germline V gene sequence: CDR1 KGHDR, CDR2 SFDVKD. The CDR3 reads CATSDRRGEQFF. The DNA for the CDR3 is TGTGCCACCAGTGACCGCCGGGGGGAGCAGTTCTTC.

This clonotype was counted ten times or more. The V call is TRBV7-9, the J call TRBJ2-5, with D perhaps assigned TRBD1 or TRBD2 (5 bases each). V gave up 6 bases and J gave up 1 base, with 15 bases separating them. Germline V gene lookup returns CDR1 SEHNR and CDR2 FQNEAQ (reference sequence). The CDR3 runs to 15 residues. The CDR3 coding sequence is TGTGCCAGCAGGAAACCGGGACGGTTCCAAGAGACCCAGTACTTC. As protein: CASRKPGRFQETQYF.

The rearrangement joins TRBV20-1 to TRBJ1-3; weak D call: TRBD1 (5 bases). The germline V and J ends were trimmed by 6 bases and 1 base, with 10 bases remaining between them. CDR1 is DFQATT and CDR2 is SNEGSKA in the germline V gene (reference sequence). This CDR3 region has 13 residues. CDR3 residues: CSARGLSGNTIYF. The CDR3 coding sequence is TGCAGTGCCCGGGGACTGTCTGGAAACACCATATATTTT.

The chain uses TRBV5-1 and TRBJ1-1; TRBD1 matches 7 bases. Germline CDR1 reads SGHRS; CDR2 reads YFSETQ. The CDR3 length is 16 residues. V dropped 0 bases and J dropped 6; count of bases not matched to a gene: 11. For the CDR3, the DNA is TGCGCCAGCAGCTTGGGGACAGGTCTACGCCGCTCTGAAGCTTTCTTT. Translation gives CASSLGTGLRRSEAFF.

This chain links TRBV21-1 with TRBJ1-1; the tabulated D call, TRBD1, remains unverified against the DNA. TRBV21-1 is described as a pseudogene. This CDR3 has 15 residues. The CDR3 sequence: CASSKGTRERTEAFF. CDR3 coding DNA: TGTGCCAGCAGCAAAGGGACAAGGGAGCGGACTGAAGCTTTCTTT.

This clonotype appeared a few times. DNA of the CDR3: TGTGCCATCAGTGAGTCGATGAGGAAGGGATTAAGGAGCAATCAGCCCCAGCATTTT. Translating it yields CAISESMRKGLRSNQPQHF. V gene TRBV10-3 combines with J gene TRBJ1-5, with D hard to call. The CDR3 contains 19 residues. Germline V lookup: CDR1 ENHRY, CDR2 SYGVKD. Trimming pared 0 bases from V and 1 base from J, leaving 19 bases between.

This clonotype appeared a few times. The chain recombines TRBV5-1 with TRBJ2-3; D may match TRBD1 or TRBD2 (6 bases each). This CDR3 spans 16 amino acids. Germline values: CDR1 SGHRS, CDR2 YFSETQ. Deletions cut 1 base from V and 6 bases from J, with 18 bases between. CDR3 DNA: TGCGCCAGCAGCTTGACGGCGGGGATGGGGGCGGATACGCAGTATTTT. Its translation is CASSLTAGMGADTQYF.

V is TRBV7-9 and J is TRBJ2-5; 11 bases are a match to TRBD2. The CDR3 spans 15 residues. The J segment lost 5 bases and the V segment lost 8 bases, leaving 10 bases of the junction unmatched. CDR1 and CDR2 (germline): SEHNR, FQNEAQ (reference sequence). CDR3 in amino acids: CASSMTSGVGETQYF. The CDR3 DNA follows: TGTGCCAGCTCGATGACTAGCGGGGTTGGGGAGACCCAGTACTTC. The full variable domain, in which reference TRBV7-9 and TRBJ2-5 provide the parts outside the CDR3, is DTGVSQNPRHKITKRGQNVTFRCDPISEHNRLYWYRQTLGQGPEFLTYFQNEAQLEKSRLLSDRFSAERPKGSFSTLEIQRTEQGDSAMYLCASSMTSGVGETQYFGPGTRLLVL.

This clonotype was counted at least ten times. V gene TRBV6-5 combines with J gene TRBJ1-1; D is possibly TRBD1 (5 bases). CDR1 and CDR2 from the germline V gene are MNHEY and SVGAGI. The CDR3 consists of 14 residues. With 6 bases removed from V and 5 bases from J, the gap between germline ends came to 16 bases. The CDR3 loop is CASSPHGGWTEAFF. The CDR3 DNA sequence: TGTGCCAGCAGCCCACATGGGGGGTGGACTGAAGCTTTCTTT.

A few counts support this clonotype. V usage is TRBV10-3 and J usage is TRBJ1-3; D remains ambiguous. Trimming removed 0 bases at V and 4 bases at J, with 7 bases between. The CDR3 runs 14 residues. Germline CDR1 is ENHRY and CDR2 is SYGVKD. The CDR3 nucleotides are TGTGCCATCAGTGAGTCAAGAGCGGGAAACACCATATATTTT. As protein: CAISESRAGNTIYF.

Note on this clonotype: The CDR3 ends on some other residue instead of the conserved phenylalanine or tryptophan, so this is likely a read error. No DNA is shown, since the ends of the CDR3 on it are uncertain; the CDR3 is the one TCRdb lists. V usage is TRBV5-5 and J usage is TRBJ2-3; the listed D gene, TRBD1, was not tested against the DNA. From its first to its last residue, the CDR3 has 11 amino acids. The germline V gene has CDR1 SGHKS and CDR2 YYEKEE (reference sequence). The CDR3 spells CASSVLGTPVA.

This CDR3 reads CASSLVRVTAPWRYEQYF. The CDR3 bases are TGTGCCAGCAGCTTAGTCAGGGTCACAGCTCCGTGGCGCTACGAGCAGTACTTC. The genes are TRBV7-8 and TRBJ2-7; a possible D gene is TRBD1 (5 bases). Looked up from germline, CDR1 is SGHVS and CDR2 is FQNEAQ. V lost 1 base, J lost 3 bases, and 22 bases lay in between. The CDR3 has 18 residues. Looking up the rest from reference TRBV7-8 and TRBJ2-7 gives the full variable domain: GAGVSQSPRYKVAKRGQDVALRCDPISGHVSLFWYQQALGQGPEFLTYFQNEAQLDKSGLPSDRFFAERPEGSVSTLKIQRTQQEDSAVYLCASSLVRVTAPWRYEQYFGPGTRLTVT.

This clonotype was detected many times. The chain employs TRBV18 and TRBJ1-1; D is unclear. Trimming took off 0 bases at V and 0 bases at J, with 2 bases between the two ends. The V gene's germline CDR1 is KGHSH and CDR2 LQKENI. This CDR3 has 13 amino acids. CDR3: CASSPPVNTEAFF. The CDR3 bases are TGTGCCAGCTCACCACCGGTGAACACTGAAGCTTTCTTT.

V is TRBV6-5 and J is TRBJ2-3, with a tentative D call TRBD2 (5 bases). The germline CDR1 and CDR2 sequences are MNHEY and SVGAGI. The ends were cut back, 6 bases at V and 2 bases at J, with 15 bases in the middle. The CDR3 has 15 residues. The CDR3 reads CASSSATTNTDTQYF. The CDR3 DNA follows: TGTGCCAGCAGCTCCGCGACTACTAACACAGATACGCAGTATTTT.